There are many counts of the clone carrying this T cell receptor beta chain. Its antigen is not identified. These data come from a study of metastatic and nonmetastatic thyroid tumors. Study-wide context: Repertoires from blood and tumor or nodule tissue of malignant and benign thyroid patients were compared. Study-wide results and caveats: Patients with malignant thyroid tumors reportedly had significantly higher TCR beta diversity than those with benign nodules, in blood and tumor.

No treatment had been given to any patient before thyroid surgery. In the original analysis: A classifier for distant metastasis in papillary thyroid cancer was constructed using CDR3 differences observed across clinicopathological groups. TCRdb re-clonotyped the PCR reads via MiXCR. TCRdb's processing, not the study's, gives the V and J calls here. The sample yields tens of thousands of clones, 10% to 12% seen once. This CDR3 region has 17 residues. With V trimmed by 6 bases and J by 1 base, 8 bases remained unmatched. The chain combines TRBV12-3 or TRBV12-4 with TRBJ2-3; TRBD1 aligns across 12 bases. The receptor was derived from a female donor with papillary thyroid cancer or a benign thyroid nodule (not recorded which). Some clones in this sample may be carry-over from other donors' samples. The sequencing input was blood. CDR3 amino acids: CASSPGTGGFGTDTQYF. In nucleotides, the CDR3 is TGTGCCAGCAGCCCCGGGACAGGGGGCTTTGGCACAGATACGCAGTATTTT.